Listed here are 14 T cell receptor beta chains from one sample, sequenced in a study of OX40 agonist ivuxolimab in advanced cancers. The repertoire was sequenced with immunoSEQ multiplex PCR; TCRdb's copy has only in-frame clones and lacks some. Among about 25,000 clones, over 70% were seen once, and the ten largest hold about 20%. The sequencing here drew on CD4+ or CD8+ T cells sorted from blood, taken in a trial of the OX40 agonist ivuxolimab. The receptors stem from an adult with an advanced solid tumor such as melanoma, head and neck, liver or kidney cancer.

V is TRBV9 and J is TRBJ1-3; D is possibly TRBD1 (5 bases). The CDR3 contains 14 residues. From germline, CDR1 is SGDLS and CDR2 YYNGEE. The germline V and J ends were trimmed by 3 bases and 8 bases, with 15 bases remaining between them. The CDR3 region has the DNA TGTGCCAGCAGCGACCCTGGCAGGGATGACACCATATATTTT. This sequence encodes CASSDPGRDDTIYF.

The chain carries TRBV2 and TRBJ2-5; D not certain. Trimming cost V 0 bases and J 4 bases, with 9 bases left between them. The CDR3 is made up of 14 amino acids. Germline V gives CDR1 SNHLY, CDR2 FYNNEI. CDR3 DNA sequence: TGTGCCAGCAGTGAAGCGGATAGCAGAGAGACCCAGTACTTC. Translation gives CASSEADSRETQYF.

V usage is TRBV27 and J usage is TRBJ2-7, with unresolved D. The CDR3 is 14 amino acids. CDR1 is MNHEY, CDR2 SMNVEV, per germline (reference sequence). Trimming took 5 bases from V and 2 from J, leaving 13 bases between them. CDR3 DNA: TGTGCCAGCAGTAACTACTATTCACCCTACGAGCAGTACTTC. The encoded protein is CASSNYYSPYEQYF.

The chain combines TRBV28 with TRBJ1-3, with D perhaps TRBD2 (6 bases). The DNA end favors TRBJ2-2, so the J call may be wrong. CDR1 and CDR2 from the germline V gene are MDHEN and SYDVKM. The CDR3 has 16 residues. CDR3 protein: CASSQSLAKVTGELFF. The CDR3 region has the DNA TGTGCCAGCAGCCAGTCTCTAGCGAAGGTAACCGGGGAGCTGTTTTTT.

V usage is TRBV4-3 and J usage is TRBJ2-2; possible D gene TRBD2, 5 bases. CDR1 and CDR2 (germline): LGHNA, YSLEER. The CDR3 extends over 13 amino acids. V was pared by 2 bases and J by 5 bases, with 6 bases between. The CDR3 bases are TGCGCCAGCAGCCAACGAGGGACCGGGGAGCTGTTTTTT. Amino acids: CASSQRGTGELFF.

The chain carries TRBV7-9 and TRBJ2-5, with D tentatively TRBD2 (5 bases). The J call is uncertain, as TRBJ2-7 better fits the DNA end. This CDR3 has 14 residues. Germline loops: CDR1 SEHNR, CDR2 FQNEAQ (reference sequence). The CDR3 DNA is TGTGCCAGCAGCCGGGGTGACCCTGCAGACGAGCAGTACTTC. It translates to CASSRGDPADEQYF.

The chain joins TRBV4-1 to TRBJ2-1; 8 bases line up with TRBD1. CDR1 and CDR2 (germline): MGHRA, YSYEKL. The J segment lost 3 bases and the V segment lost 3 bases, leaving 4 bases of the junction unmatched. The CDR3 consists of 15 residues. For the CDR3, the DNA is TGCGCCAGCAGCCAGGGGACAGGAGTCTACAATGAGCAGTTCTTC. This sequence encodes CASSQGTGVYNEQFF.

V and J are TRBV19 and TRBJ2-7; 8 bases match TRBD1. This CDR3 is 15 amino acids long. Germline V CDR1 and CDR2: LNHDA, SQIVND (reference sequence). V shed 7 bases and J 4 bases; nucleotides not matched to a gene: 12. CDR3 loop: CASNQPRQGLYEQYF. Here the CDR3 DNA reads TGTGCCAGTAACCAACCAAGACAGGGGTTATACGAGCAGTACTTC. Full variable domain (rest looked up from reference TRBV19 and TRBJ2-7): DGGITQSPKYLFRKEGQNVTLSCEQNLNHDAMYWYRQDPGQGLRLIYYSQIVNDFQKGDIAEGYSVSREKKESFPLTVTSAQKNPTAFYLCASNQPRQGLYEQYFGPGTRLTVT.

The chain links TRBV6-1 to TRBJ2-1; D unclear. This CDR3 comprises 14 residues. V was cut by 1 base and J by 3 bases, with 7 bases left in between. CDR1 MNHNS and CDR2 SASEGT come from the germline V gene. CDR3 bases: TGTGCCAGCAGTGAAGAGCTAGTCTACAATGAGCAGTTCTTC. This codes for CASSEELVYNEQFF.

The chain carries TRBV5-1 and TRBJ2-3; D gene unclear. This CDR3 spans 13 amino acids. V was shortened by 0 bases and J by 3 bases, with 5 bases between the two germline ends. CDR1 SGHRS and CDR2 YFSETQ come from the germline V gene. This CDR3 is CASSLGGTDTQYF. DNA for the CDR3: TGCGCCAGCAGCTTGGGAGGAACAGATACGCAGTATTTT.

Concerning this clone: This may arise from a read error, as a much more abundant clone is one base away. The chain combines TRBV7-9 with TRBJ2-7, with 7 bases fitting TRBD1. TRBJ2-1 matches the DNA end more closely, so the J call is doubtful. This CDR3 has 10 amino acids. Looked up from germline, CDR1 is SEHNR and CDR2 is FQNEAQ (reference sequence). CDR3 region: CVDRDNEQFF. The CDR3 coding sequence is TGTGTCGACAGGGACAATGAGCAGTTCTTC.

This chain links TRBV10-3 with TRBJ2-3; maybe TRBD1 (5 bases). V lost 10 bases, J lost 4 bases, and 15 bases lay in between. The CDR3 covers 13 residues. Germline V gives CDR1 ENHRY, CDR2 SYGVKD. The CDR3 nucleotides are TGTGCCACCGCAGGGTTAGTGGCAGATACGCAGTATTTT. Translated: CATAGLVADTQYF.

CDR3 bases: TGTGCCAGTCACGTCTTCGAGGAAGCTTTCTTT. Translated: CASHVFEEAFF. This chain connects TRBV19 to TRBJ1-1, with unresolved D. The CDR3 covers 11 residues. Per germline, CDR1 LNHDA and CDR2 SQIVND (reference sequence). V was pared by 8 bases and J by 8 bases, with 12 bases between.

The J gene is TRBJ2-2, the V gene TRBV19; TRBD2 matches 8 bases. V shed 4 bases and J 0 bases; nucleotides not matched to a gene: 10. The CDR3 runs 18 residues. Germline V lookup: CDR1 LNHDA, CDR2 SQIVND (reference sequence). CDR3 region: CASSNLRLAPTNTGELFF. CDR3 coding DNA: TGTGCCAGTAGTAACCTCAGACTAGCGCCGACGAACACCGGGGAGCTGTTTTTT.